Shown below are 24 T cell receptor beta chains from a single sample sequenced in a study of T cells in Graves' hyperthyroidism and ophthalmopathy. Template material for amplifying TCR beta CDR3 regions consisted of RNA transcripts. First-round RT-PCR of the TCR CDR3 relied on the HTBI primer set. TCRdb fed the multiplex PCR reads into MiXCR, producing one record per CDR3 protein. The table lists some 600,000 distinct CDR3 sequences, around 13% of them singletons. The sample was blood. These receptors all stem from a woman aged 30 to 39 with Graves' hyperthyroidism that later progressed to Graves' ophthalmopathy.

This clonotype has at least ten counts. J is TRBJ1-6 and V is TRBV5-1; 7 bases are shared with TRBD1. This CDR3 comprises 14 residues. CDR1 SGHRS and CDR2 YFSETQ come from the germline V gene. After removal of 1 base from V and 5 bases from J, the junction contained 0 bases not matched to a gene. CDR3 in DNA: TGCGCCAGCAGCTTGCAGGGGGATAATTCACCCCTCCACTTT. Translation: CASSLQGDNSPLHF.

This clonotype was recorded many times. J is TRBJ1-1 and V is TRBV28; no clear D gene. Germline values: CDR1 MDHEN, CDR2 SYDVKM. Trimming removed 3 bases from V and 0 bases from J, with 14 bases in between. The CDR3 is 16 residues long. DNA of the CDR3: TGTGCCAGCAGTTTGAACCCAAGACCGGTGAACACTGAAGCTTTCTTT. Protein sequence: CASSLNPRPVNTEAFF. Drawing the rest from reference TRBV28 and TRBJ1-1, the complete variable domain is DVKVTQSSRYLVKRTGEKVFLECVQDMDHENMFWYRQDPGLGLRLIYFSYDVKMKEKGDIPEGYSVSREKKERFSLILESASTNQTSMYLCASSLNPRPVNTEAFFGQGTRLTVV.

Concerning this clonotype: The missing conserved phenylalanine or tryptophan at the end of this CDR3 makes a read error likely. The CDR3 coding sequence is TGTGCCAGCAGTCCCGCCCTCTACAATGAGCAGTTCCTC. Translating it yields CASSPALYNEQFL. The chain employs TRBV28 and TRBJ2-1, with D unclear. This CDR3 comprises 13 residues. CDR1 and CDR2 (germline): MDHEN, SYDVKM. The V end lost 5 bases, the J end lost 3 bases, and 8 bases lay between the germline ends.

This clonotype has ten or more counts. This sequence joins TRBV3-1 and TRBJ2-2; D not certain. Deletions cut 0 bases from V and 1 base from J, with 9 bases between. Germline V gene lookup returns CDR1 LGHDT and CDR2 YNNKEL (reference sequence). The CDR3 is 16 amino acids. CDR3 residues: CASSQDLWMNTGELFF. The CDR3 DNA follows: TGTGCCAGCAGCCAAGATCTTTGGATGAACACCGGGGAGCTGTTTTTT.

Worth noting for this clonotype: It may be a read error: a sequence one base away is much more abundant. The chain employs TRBV27 and TRBJ2-7; 9 bases agree with TRBD1. Germline-derived CDR1 and CDR2 are MNHEY and SMNVEV (reference sequence). The CDR3 extends over 13 amino acids. The CDR3 protein is CAYRDRDSHEQHF. DNA for the CDR3: TGTGCCTACCGGGACAGGGATTCTCACGAGCAGCACTTC.

This clonotype was seen more than once but under ten times. The junction differs from germline at one of its ends, possibly a read error. J is TRBJ2-1 and V is TRBV12-3 or TRBV12-4, with 8 bases lining up with TRBD2. CDR3 length equals 16 residues. The CDR3 reads CASSVLAASSYNKQFF. The CDR3 DNA reads as TGTGCCAGCAGTGTACTAGCGGCAAGCTCCTACAATAAGCAGTTCTTC.

This clonotype came up many times. The J gene is TRBJ2-3, the V gene TRBV7-2; no definite D call. Germline CDR1 SGHTA, CDR2 FQGNSA. This CDR3 spans 16 amino acids. The germline V and J ends were trimmed by 4 bases and 0 bases, with 14 bases remaining between them. The CDR3 DNA is TGTGCCAGCAGCTGGGGTTTAACCCCTAGCACAGATACGCAGTATTTT. Residues: CASSWGLTPSTDTQYF.

This clonotype has ten or more counts. The V and J genes are TRBV27 and TRBJ2-4; D is perhaps TRBD2 (5 bases). Germline values: CDR1 MNHEY, CDR2 SMNVEV (reference sequence). The CDR3 is 11 residues long. The V and J ends lost 4 bases and 8 bases respectively, with 6 bases between them. CDR3 protein: CASSSGYIQYF. CDR3 in DNA: TGTGCCAGCAGTTCGGGGTACATTCAGTACTTC.

In this sample, this clonotype turned up many times. The chain uses TRBV27 and TRBJ2-3, with 10 bases matching TRBD2. J lost 5 bases, V lost 8 bases, and 7 bases had no gene match. The germline V gene encodes CDR1 MNHEY and CDR2 SMNVEV (reference sequence). The CDR3 runs 14 residues. The CDR3 bases are TGTGCCAGCGGTCTAGCGGGAGCAGTAGATACGCAGTATTTT. Translation gives CASGLAGAVDTQYF.

This clonotype was picked up many times. The V call is TRBV2, the J call TRBJ1-1, with D uncertain. Germline CDR1 reads SNHLY; CDR2 reads FYNNEI. There are 14 residues in the CDR3. V was shortened by 4 bases and J by 3 bases, with 12 bases between the two germline ends. The CDR3 loop reads CASSGSSGYTEAFF. CDR3 nucleotides: TGTGCCAGCAGTGGATCCTCCGGGTACACTGAAGCTTTCTTT.

Many counts were recorded for this clonotype. The rearrangement links TRBV19 to TRBJ1-5; no reliable D call. There are 16 residues in the CDR3. In germline, CDR1 is LNHDA, CDR2 SQIVND (reference sequence). V shed 3 bases and J shed 7 bases, with 19 bases lying between them. The CDR3 loop reads CASSMTSGNLQQPQHF. CDR3 nucleotides: TGTGCCAGTAGTATGACGTCGGGGAATCTCCAACAGCCCCAGCATTTT.

The chain recombines TRBV2 with TRBJ1-2, with 7 positions matching TRBD1. Trimming at V came to 6 bases and at J to 2 bases, leaving 9 bases not matched to a gene. In germline, CDR1 is SNHLY, CDR2 FYNNEI. This CDR3 region has 15 residues. The DNA of the CDR3 is TGTGCCAGCAGAACACCGACAGGGCTCAACTATGGCTACACCTTC. Protein product: CASRTPTGLNYGYTF.

This clonotype was counted a few times. V is TRBV7-9 and J is TRBJ1-5, with D maybe TRBD1 (5 bases). The germline V gene has CDR1 SEHNR and CDR2 FQNEAQ (reference sequence). This CDR3 contains 14 residues. Trimming stripped 4 bases from V and 3 bases from J, with 10 bases between. The CDR3 reads CASSSPGDNQPQHF. The CDR3 DNA reads TGTGCCAGCAGCTCCCCGGGGGACAATCAGCCCCAGCATTTT.

This clonotype was observed many times. The V gene is TRBV28, the J gene TRBJ1-1, with a tentative D call TRBD1 (6 bases). V was shortened by 2 bases and J by 2 bases, with 18 bases between the two germline ends. CDR1 is MDHEN and CDR2 is SYDVKM in the germline V gene. There are 17 residues in the CDR3. CDR3 DNA: TGTGCCAGCAGTTTAGCCCTACTCCTGGGGGCAAACACTGAAGCTTTCTTT. Its translation: CASSLALLLGANTEAFF.

This clonotype was found many times. Because the CDR3's place on the DNA is in doubt, the DNA is left out and the CDR3 is given as listed by TCRdb. The chain combines TRBV5-1 with TRBJ2-7; the table's D call, TRBD1, was not checked against the DNA. Inclusive of both ends, the CDR3 amounts to 12 amino acids. Germline assignment: CDR1 SGHRS and CDR2 YFSETQ. The CDR3 region is CASSFGPGEQYF.

The J gene is TRBJ1-1, the V gene TRBV13; no clear D gene. Germline lookup yields CDR1 PRHDT and CDR2 FYEKMQ (reference sequence). CDR3 size: 15 residues. V was shortened by 5 bases and J by 6 bases, with 19 bases between the two germline ends. The DNA for the CDR3 is TGTGCCAGCAGCCCCCAGGCCGTCGCAACTCCTGAAGCTTTCTTT. This codes for CASSPQAVATPEAFF.

The genes are TRBV12-3 or TRBV12-4 and TRBJ2-1, with 9 nucleotides matching TRBD1. This CDR3 contains 15 residues. V lost 6 bases and J lost 2; bases outside the gene matches: 5. CDR3 sequence (DNA): TGTGCCAGCAGGGCCCGACAGGGGGCCTACAATGAGCAGTTCTTC. It specifies CASRARQGAYNEQFF.

Many counts were recorded for this clonotype. The V gene is TRBV6-1, the J gene TRBJ1-4, with D perhaps TRBD1 (6 bases). Trimming removed 5 bases from V and 5 bases from J, with 15 bases in between. This CDR3 region has 15 residues. The germline V gene encodes CDR1 MNHNS and CDR2 SASEGT. The CDR3 nucleotides are TGTGCCAGCAGTCAAGTTGGGGGGCTGAATGAAAAACTGTTTTTT. This sequence encodes CASSQVGGLNEKLFF.

This clonotype has ten or more counts. J is TRBJ1-3 and V is TRBV19; no firm D call. The CDR3 loop spans 19 amino acids. The germline gives CDR1 LNHDA, CDR2 SQIVND (reference sequence). V shed 3 bases and J shed 4 bases, with 25 bases lying between them. CDR3 bases: TGTGCCAGTAGTATCCCTCCACGGACCGGACGCGGTGGGGGAAACACCATATATTTT. Translated: CASSIPPRTGRGGGNTIYF.

This clonotype occurred many times. The rearrangement uses TRBV19 and TRBJ2-7; maybe TRBD1 (5 bases). Looked up from germline, CDR1 is LNHDA and CDR2 is SQIVND (reference sequence). The CDR3 contains 12 residues. The germline V and J ends were trimmed by 8 bases and 3 bases, with 11 bases remaining between them. CDR3 protein: CASEGQGYEQYF. CDR3 nucleotides: TGTGCCAGTGAAGGGCAGGGCTACGAGCAGTACTTC.

This clonotype was recorded many times. The rearrangement links TRBV2 to TRBJ2-7; 11 bases align to TRBD2. The CDR3 contains 15 residues. V trimming: 7 bases; J trimming: 0 bases; junction bases outside the gene matches: 5. Germline V gene lookup returns CDR1 SNHLY and CDR2 FYNNEI. CDR3 DNA sequence: TGTGCCAGCACGGGACTAGCGGCCGTCTCCTACGAGCAGTACTTC. It codes for CASTGLAAVSYEQYF.

Worth noting for this clonotype: A much bigger clone sits one base away, suggesting this may be a read error. This rearrangement joins TRBV7-2 to TRBJ1-5; tentatively, D is TRBD1 (6 bases). This CDR3 has 15 amino acids. With 2 bases removed from V and 5 bases from J, the gap between germline ends came to 13 bases. Germline values: CDR1 SGHTA, CDR2 FQGNSA. The CDR3 loop reads CASSLKEGGDQPQHF. The CDR3 coding sequence is TGTGCCAGCAGCTTAAAGGAGGGGGGCGATCAGCCCCAGCATTTT.

This clonotype was detected many times. CDR3 nucleotides: TGTGCCAGCAGTTACTCGTATCAGGGGGCAAGGGACTATGGCTACACCTTC. It codes for CASSYSYQGARDYGYTF. The chain has TRBV6-5 and TRBJ1-2; 8 nucleotides match TRBD1. V dropped 0 bases and J dropped 3; count of bases not matched to a gene: 9. CDR3 length: 17 residues. The V gene's germline CDR1 is MNHEY and CDR2 SVGAGI.

This chain joins TRBV7-6 and TRBJ2-5, with D unresolved. Trimming cost V 9 bases and J 0 bases, with 8 bases left between them. The germline V gene encodes CDR1 SGHVS and CDR2 FNYEAQ. The CDR3 is 12 amino acids. CDR3: CASSWYQETQYF. The CDR3 coding sequence is TGTGCCAGTTCTTGGTACCAAGAGACCCAGTACTTC.